The 31 T cell receptor beta chains given below trace back to one sample, sequenced in a study of T-cell reconstitution after alpha-beta-depleted transplantation in children. TCRbeta library preparation incorporated unique molecular identifiers. MiXCR, applied by TCRdb to the PCR reads, yields one record per CDR3 protein. In the table there are 250,000 to 400,000 distinct CDR3 sequences, more than 20% of which are singletons. The starting material was PBMCs, mostly from graft donor cells, obtained 180 days after TCRalphabeta/CD19-depleted stem cell transplant. All receptors derive from a male patient aged 10-17 years who had a stem cell transplant for acute lymphoblastic leukemia, so the T cells may come from the graft donor.

The rearrangement joins TRBV9 to TRBJ1-2; maybe TRBD1 (6 bases). CDR1 is SGDLS and CDR2 is YYNGEE in the germline V gene. V shed 0 bases and J shed 1 base, with 16 bases lying between them. The CDR3 spans 17 residues. The CDR3 loop is CASSVDPPRTDNYGYTF. In DNA, the CDR3 is TGTGCCAGCAGCGTAGACCCTCCAAGGACAGATAACTATGGCTACACCTTC.

This clonotype was detected a few times. The chain uses TRBV11-2 and TRBJ2-7; possibly TRBD1 or TRBD2 for D (5 bases each). The V end lost 0 bases, the J end lost 0 bases, and 9 bases lay between the germline ends. The germline V gene has CDR1 SGHAT and CDR2 FQNNGV. There are 15 residues in the CDR3. CDR3 in DNA: TGTGCCAGCAGCTTAGAAGTGGGGGACTCCTACGAGCAGTACTTC. Translation: CASSLEVGDSYEQYF. The full variable domain, with the rest looked up from reference TRBV11-2 and TRBJ2-7, is EAGVAQSPRYKIIEKRQSVAFWCNPISGHATLYWYQQILGQGPKLLIQFQNNGVVDDSQLPKDRFSAERLKGVDSTLKIQPAKLEDSAVYLCASSLEVGDSYEQYFGPGTRLTVT.

This clonotype showed up many times. The CDR3 DNA reads TGCAGTGCCATAAAGGGGGCTCTGAACACTGAAGCTTTCTTT. This sequence encodes CSAIKGALNTEAFF. The rearrangement joins TRBV20-1 to TRBJ1-1; the match to TRBD1 covers 7 bases. Per the germline V gene, CDR1 is DFQATT and CDR2 is SNEGSKA (reference sequence). The V and J ends lost 6 bases and 0 bases, in that order; junction bases with no gene match: 7. CDR3 length: 14 amino acids.

The rearrangement joins TRBV27 to TRBJ1-5, with a tentative D call TRBD1 (6 bases). V lost 2 bases and J 6 bases, leaving 11 bases between the germline ends. The CDR3 has 14 residues. Per germline, CDR1 MNHEY and CDR2 SMNVEV (reference sequence). CDR3 protein: CASSLTGNTQPQHF. The CDR3 DNA follows: TGTGCCAGCAGTTTAACAGGGAACACTCAGCCCCAGCATTTT.

The chain employs TRBV7-4 and TRBJ2-7, with D possibly being TRBD1 (6 bases). This CDR3 region has 16 residues. Germline V gives CDR1 SGHVT, CDR2 SQSDAQ. The V end was cut by 6 bases, the J end by 5 bases, with 23 bases between. CDR3 sequence: CASSYTGCGDYDEQYF. CDR3 nucleotides: TGTGCCAGCAGTTATACAGGGTGCGGCGACTACGACGAGCAGTACTTC.

This clonotype was observed a few times. The rearrangement uses TRBV25-1 and TRBJ1-1; D call uncertain. CDR1 and CDR2 (germline): MGHDK, SYGVNS. The CDR3 runs to 14 residues. Deletions cut 5 bases from V and 1 base from J, with 11 bases between. Here the CDR3 reads CASSLVSPNTEAFF. The CDR3 DNA reads TGTGCCAGCAGTCTGGTCAGCCCGAACACTGAAGCTTTCTTT.

The chain recombines TRBV12-3 or TRBV12-4 with TRBJ2-7, with D unclear. V was clipped by 4 bases and J by 3 bases, with 10 bases between them. CDR3 length equals 13 residues. The chain's CDR3 is CASSYGIDYEQYF. The CDR3 nucleotides are TGTGCCAGCAGTTATGGGATTGACTACGAGCAGTACTTC.

In its sample, this clonotype was seen many times. V gene TRBV7-9 combines with J gene TRBJ2-7, with unresolved D. The CDR3 runs to 12 residues. Germline V gives CDR1 SEHNR, CDR2 FQNEAQ (reference sequence). V gave up 2 bases and J gave up 2 bases, with 4 bases separating them. CDR3 amino acids: CASSLYAYEQYF. DNA of the CDR3: TGTGCCAGCAGCTTATACGCCTACGAGCAGTACTTC.

This clonotype was seen a few times. This sequence joins TRBV5-1 and TRBJ2-7; 7 positions match TRBD2. Looked up from germline, CDR1 is SGHRS and CDR2 is YFSETQ. The J segment lost 0 bases and the V segment lost 1 base, leaving 7 bases of the junction unmatched. The CDR3 runs to 16 residues. CDR3 DNA: TGCGCCAGCAGCTTGACTTCGGGCGGGAGCTCCTACGAGCAGTACTTC. Translating it yields CASSLTSGGSSYEQYF.

This clonotype was picked up a small number of times. This sequence joins TRBV20-1 and TRBJ2-3, with D perhaps TRBD2 (5 bases). Trimming left V 5 bases short and J 2 bases short, with 11 bases between. The CDR3 totals 13 residues. Germline values: CDR1 DFQATT, CDR2 SNEGSKA (reference sequence). CDR3 DNA sequence: TGCAGTGCTTTACAGACTACCACAGATACGCAGTATTTT. Its protein is CSALQTTTDTQYF.

Only a few counts were recorded for this clonotype. V usage is TRBV18 and J usage is TRBJ2-1; either TRBD1 or TRBD2 may supply D (6 bases each). CDR3 length equals 15 residues. The V gene lost 3 bases and the J gene lost 6 bases, with 15 bases spanning the gap. The germline CDR1 and CDR2 sequences are KGHSH and LQKENI. Here the CDR3 reads CASSPTGGITNEQFF. The DNA for the CDR3 is TGTGCCAGCTCACCCACCGGGGGCATAACCAATGAGCAGTTCTTC.

This clonotype turned up a few times. The chain uses TRBV5-1 and TRBJ2-1; 15 bases line up with TRBD2. The germline CDR1 and CDR2 sequences are SGHRS and YFSETQ. The CDR3 consists of 20 residues. The V and J ends lost 1 base and 4 bases, in that order; junction bases with no gene match: 12. The CDR3 region is CASSLWGLAGGLTIYNEQFF. The CDR3 bases are TGCGCCAGCAGCTTGTGGGGACTAGCGGGAGGCCTTACCATTTACAATGAGCAGTTCTTC.

The chain combines TRBV20-1 with TRBJ1-6, with unresolved D. V was clipped by 0 bases and J by 9 bases, with 9 bases between them. This CDR3 region has 13 residues. Germline V gene sequence: CDR1 DFQATT, CDR2 SNEGSKA (reference sequence). The CDR3 reads CSARDAGSSPLHF. In nucleotides, the CDR3 is TGCAGTGCTAGAGATGCGGGTTCTTCACCCCTCCACTTT.

This clonotype has a handful of counts. This chain joins TRBV6-1 and TRBJ2-5; D is undetermined. V gave up 6 bases and J gave up 2 bases, with 10 bases separating them. The CDR3 has 13 residues. Germline V gives CDR1 MNHNS, CDR2 SASEGT. The CDR3, as DNA: TGTGCCAGCAGCTTGGGATTTCAAGAGACCCAGTACTTC. As protein: CASSLGFQETQYF.

This clonotype was found a few times. CDR3 nucleotides: TGTGCCAGCGCCGGACAGTTCTACAATGAGCAGTTCTTC. This translates into CASAGQFYNEQFF. The genes are TRBV5-6 and TRBJ2-1, with D perhaps TRBD1 (6 bases). Germline CDR1 and CDR2: SGHDT and YYEEEE. This CDR3 spans 13 amino acids. The V and J ends lost 7 bases and 3 bases respectively, with 11 bases between them.

The rearrangement uses TRBV4-1 and TRBJ1-1, with TRBD1 as a possible D gene (5 bases). Germline V gene sequence: CDR1 MGHRA, CDR2 YSYEKL. V was pared by 1 base and J by 7 bases, with 19 bases between. The CDR3 extends over 16 amino acids. The CDR3 DNA reads TGCGCCAGCAGCCAAGGCCCATTGGGGGGAAGGAATGAAGCTTTCTTT. Its translation is CASSQGPLGGRNEAFF.

This clonotype showed up just a few times. V and J are TRBV5-1 and TRBJ1-1; 7 bases are shared with TRBD1. Germline trimming cut 4 bases from V and 0 bases from J; bases unmatched to any gene: 9. The length of the CDR3 is 16 residues. CDR1 and CDR2 (germline): SGHRS, YFSETQ. The CDR3 sequence is CASSPIGGPMNTEAFF. The CDR3 nucleotides are TGCGCCAGCAGCCCCATAGGGGGCCCCATGAACACTGAAGCTTTCTTT.

In this sample, this clonotype turned up a few times. V gene TRBV6-1 combines with J gene TRBJ1-2; 8 bases fit TRBD1. CDR3 length equals 14 residues. V was pared by 5 bases and J by 5 bases, with 7 bases of the junction left unmatched. Germline V gene sequence: CDR1 MNHNS, CDR2 SASEGT. The DNA of the CDR3 is TGTGCCAGCAGTACGGCCCGGACAGGGTATGGCTACACCTTC. Translating it yields CASSTARTGYGYTF.

This clonotype showed up just a few times. The V call is TRBV24-1, the J call TRBJ2-2; D is uncertain. Trimming took off 4 bases at V and 4 bases at J, with 9 bases between the two ends. CDR3 size: 14 residues. Germline CDR1 and CDR2: KGHDR and SFDVKD. This CDR3 reads CATSDRSITGELFF. The CDR3 DNA reads as TGTGCCACCAGTGACCGCTCGATCACCGGGGAGCTGTTTTTT.

V gene TRBV20-1 combines with J gene TRBJ2-5; no firm D call. Deletions cut 4 bases from V and 0 bases from J, with 18 bases between. Germline loops: CDR1 DFQATT, CDR2 SNEGSKA (reference sequence). The CDR3 has 16 amino acids. The CDR3 region has the DNA TGCAGTGCTATTCCGGTTATCTTTTCGGACCAAGAGACCCAGTACTTC. This translates into CSAIPVIFSDQETQYF.

The chain joins TRBV7-3 to TRBJ2-1; 13 positions match TRBD2. Germline assignment: CDR1 SGHTA and CDR2 FQGTGA. The V and J ends lost 5 bases and 8 bases, in that order; junction bases with no gene match: 15. This CDR3 comprises 18 residues. CDR3 bases: TGTGCCAGCAGCACCTCTCCGGGACTAGCGGGGCGGGTCGATGAGCAGTTCTTC. Translation: CASSTSPGLAGRVDEQFF.

The chain joins TRBV27 to TRBJ2-3; D gene ambiguous. The V gene's germline CDR1 is MNHEY and CDR2 SMNVEV (reference sequence). V was shortened by 6 bases and J by 5 bases, with 15 bases between the two germline ends. CDR3 length: 14 residues. The CDR3 DNA reads as TGTGCCAGCAGAAGACGCGCCCTAAAAGATACGCAGTATTTT. This encodes CASRRRALKDTQYF.

V and J are TRBV5-1 and TRBJ2-1; 7 positions agree with TRBD2. The CDR3 consists of 17 residues. V trimming: 1 base; J trimming: 4 bases; junction bases outside the gene matches: 11. Per germline, CDR1 SGHRS and CDR2 YFSETQ. The CDR3 DNA follows: TGCGCCAGCAGCTTGCTCGGCGGGAGAGAGGTATACAATGAGCAGTTCTTC. Translated: CASSLLGGREVYNEQFF.

The chain is built from TRBV10-1 and TRBJ2-7, with 10 positions matching TRBD1. The length of the CDR3 is 15 residues. The trim removed 3 bases at V and 1 base at J, leaving 3 bases unmatched. CDR1 and CDR2 from the germline V gene are WNHNN and SYGVQD (reference sequence). CDR3 DNA: TGCGCCAGCAGTGACGGGACAGGGGCTTCCTACGAGCAGTACTTC. Translating it yields CASSDGTGASYEQYF.

This clonotype was found a few times. The rearrangement joins TRBV9 to TRBJ2-5; 8 nucleotides agree with TRBD1. CDR1 and CDR2 from the germline V gene are SGDLS and YYNGEE. V lost 4 bases, J lost 3 bases, and 8 bases stayed unmatched. The CDR3 totals 15 residues. The CDR3 region has the DNA TGTGCCAGCAGCAAAACGGGACAGGTTGAAGAGACCCAGTACTTC. Its translation is CASSKTGQVEETQYF.

This clonotype came up a few times. The gene calls are TRBV7-2 and TRBJ2-7, with D perhaps matching TRBD1 or TRBD2 (5 bases each). Germline CDR1 reads SGHTA; CDR2 reads FQGNSA. The CDR3 length is 16 residues. Deletions cut 0 bases from V and 3 bases from J, with 15 bases between. Here the CDR3 DNA reads TGTGCCAGCAGCTTAGCGCTTGCTAGGGACCGCTACGAGCAGTACTTC. It codes for CASSLALARDRYEQYF. The complete variable domain, with remaining parts taken from reference TRBV7-2 and TRBJ2-7, reads GAGVSQSPSNKVTEKGKDVELRCDPISGHTALYWYRQSLGQGLEFLIYFQGNSAPDKSGLPSDRFSAERTGGSVSTLTIQRTQQEDSAVYLCASSLALARDRYEQYFGPGTRLTVT.

J is TRBJ2-2 and V is TRBV25-1, with 8 bases that match TRBD1. CDR1 MGHDK and CDR2 SYGVNS come from the germline V gene. With 4 bases clipped from V and 5 bases from J, the junction kept 15 bases outside the gene matches. The CDR3 length is 18 residues. CDR3 loop: CASSATWDRTGQTGELFF. CDR3 sequence (DNA): TGTGCCAGCAGTGCCACTTGGGACAGGACAGGGCAGACCGGGGAGCTGTTTTTT.

This clonotype was recorded at least ten times. Here the CDR3 DNA reads TGCAGTGCCGGGACTCCCCTCACAGATACGCAGTATTTT. This translates into CSAGTPLTDTQYF. The chain joins TRBV20-1 to TRBJ2-3, with TRBD2 as a possible D gene (6 bases). Per the germline V gene, CDR1 is DFQATT and CDR2 is SNEGSKA (reference sequence). CDR3 length: 13 residues. Trimming removed 6 bases at V and 2 bases at J, with 12 bases between.

The chain links TRBV7-3 to TRBJ2-1; 16 nucleotides align to TRBD2. J lost 8 bases, V lost 4 bases, and 8 bases had no gene match. Germline-derived CDR1 and CDR2 are SGHTA and FQGTGA. The CDR3 has 17 amino acids. The CDR3 region is CASSSPGLAGGSDEQFF. The CDR3 region has the DNA TGTGCCAGCAGCTCGCCGGGACTAGCGGGAGGGTCTGATGAGCAGTTCTTC.

This clonotype was detected only a few times. The V and J genes are TRBV5-1 and TRBJ1-2, with a tentative D call TRBD1 (6 bases). This CDR3 is built from 15 residues. The ends were cut back, 4 bases at V and 8 bases at J, with 21 bases in the middle. The germline V gene has CDR1 SGHRS and CDR2 YFSETQ. The CDR3 is CASSPPGGGGEGYTF. Written as DNA, the CDR3 is TGCGCCAGCAGCCCTCCAGGAGGGGGGGGAGAGGGCTACACCTTC.

This clonotype has a handful of counts. The rearrangement joins TRBV7-3 to TRBJ2-1, with unresolved D. The CDR3 is 11 residues long. V lost 0 bases and J lost 8, with 2 bases in between. Germline values: CDR1 SGHTA, CDR2 FQGTGA. The CDR3 DNA reads as TGTGCCAGCAGCTTAACTTATGAGCAGTTCTTC. It encodes CASSLTYEQFF.